The following is a T cell receptor (beta chain) sequence with its context. Its antigen has not been determined. Nothing much larger sits one base from this clone, and base qualities are not available. In total, 500 to 700 healthy bone marrow donors made up the cohort. Cohort members were all nominally healthy when sampled, although unrecorded immune exposures were likely present. The donor was CMV seropositive and was included in the group of 250 to 300 seropositive cohort members. Every donor gave a peripheral blood sample, and the peripheral blood mononuclear cells from that sample were used for TCR beta sequencing. The Qiagen DNeasy Blood Extraction Kit was used to extract genomic DNA from the blood cell samples. This sample was taken from a study of cytomegalovirus exposure and HLA in healthy donors (TCRdb year 2017). About the investigation overall: In an earlier analysis of fewer than 750 of the donors, under 300 Gb of sequence data and 90 million to 130 million unique TCR beta sequences from about 179 million T cells were reported. An early release that covered several hundred HLA-typed donors contained around 330 gigabases of sequencing data and around 85 million unique TCR sequences. Among the roughly 400 genotyped donors, around 81% belonged to the genetic ancestry cluster associated with self-reported Caucasian donors. The study aimed to test whether cataloging public T cell receptors could reveal signatures of past pathogen exposure. The T cell repertoires of 700 or so subjects were profiled by immunosequencing and related to cytomegalovirus serostatus. Along with the approximately 600-subject first cohort, a separate validation cohort of about 110 different subjects was used. High-throughput TCR immunosequencing, statistical association of individual TCRs with disease status, and machine learning were combined to predict cytomegalovirus infection status. In a later analysis, previously published TCR beta repertoires from 550 to 750 donors were re-analyzed and high-resolution HLA genotyping was added so that TCR occurrence patterns could be studied. In the later analysis, no new phenotypic data were used to find candidate immune exposures; instead, reliance was placed on TCR beta sequences and their occurrence across donors. An earlier analysis of a few hundred of the donors applied high-throughput TCR beta sequencing to assess whether each TCR beta V gene segment acted as functional or pseudogenic. Donor age, sex, ethnicity and CMV serostatus were collected together with the repertoire data. In a later genetic analysis, genome-wide SNP genotypes for about 65% of the roughly 670 donors were used, and that subset was treated as a discovery cohort. Every repertoire in the discovery cohort had been generated on one and the same sequencing platform. HLA typing included class I and class II loci at four-digit resolution. The number of typed donors differed by locus: about 620-640 for A, B, C, DRB1 and DQB1; approximately 520 for DQA1; around 580 for DPA1; and some 430 for DPB1. Roughly 5 DR-DQ haplotypes were handled as single units for association and clustering, since linkage in the cohort was strong. Across 398 genotyped donors of the cohort, an average of approximately 200,000 unique TCR beta nucleotide sequences per donor were sequenced, and 15% to 20% of those sequences were non-productive. The study at large found these results: A further reported finding was that TCR beta sequences accurately predicted the HLA-A and HLA-B alleles for most subjects in the first cohort. Most TCR sequences were seen in very few donors, while some public TCRs were found in many individuals. Several of the top co-occurrence clusters appeared to be linked to parvovirus B19, influenza, CMV and Epstein-Barr virus, according to a later analysis. Because some donors lacked HLA typing at each locus, the association tests relied only on the typed subset. Correlated functional status among segregating V segments might be attributable to linkage disequilibrium, but an unknown experimental factor could not be ruled out. According to a later analysis, TCR association rates differed among HLA loci, with DRB1 alleles showing the most associated TCRs and HLA-C alleles showing the fewest. The 87-base-pair reads could not distinguish some IMGT-functional V segments, including TRBV6-2 and TRBV6-3, so those segments were excluded. In a later analysis, HLA-associated TCR beta chains were found to be more clonally expanded and to have lower generation probabilities than equally common non-associated chains. Strong co-occurrence of HLA alleles, especially DR and DQ, made assigning TCR associations to individual alleles difficult. A cluster of highly shared sequence variants was judged likely to represent a technical artifact of the sequencing pipeline. In the study, 150 to 200 TCR beta chains were listed as associated with cytomegalovirus. In a later genetic analysis, fewer N-insertions in productive TCRs were reported among donors in an Asian-associated ancestry cluster than the 666-donor mean. In an earlier analysis of roughly 560 of the donors, most TCR beta V segments were observed in productive rearrangements about 87% or about 30% of the time, broadly matching IMGT annotations. In this cohort, only TCR beta chains were sequenced, and detectable features were limited by the absence of alpha or paired-chain data. In a later analysis, most CMV-associated TCR beta chains were found to appear HLA-restricted, with HLA associations seemingly driven largely by CMV exposure. The classifier was reported to diagnose cytomegalovirus status with high specificity and sensitivity in both the original cohort and the validation cohort. It was suggested by the authors that the approach could potentially be generalized to other disease states and immunological phenotypes. Immune exposure information for the cohort was limited to CMV serostatus. The earlier analysis of some 560 of the donors excluded around 17 rarely observed V segments, including chromosome 9 orphons, because counts were too low. An association between a missense DCLRE1C variant and V-gene and J-gene trimming of TCR beta chains was found in a later genetic analysis and replicated in an independent cohort. Roughly uniform sequencing depth across donors was assumed in presence/absence analyses, although this assumption may not hold. In vitro tests confirmed that a few of the cytomegalovirus-associated TCR beta chains recognize cytomegalovirus antigens. Specific HLA alleles were associated with 18,000 or so TCR beta sequences at a false discovery rate of 0.05 in a later analysis.

Receptor amplification or capture employed the immunoSEQ multiplex PCR assay. A mixture of 60 forward primers for TCR Vbeta segments and 13 reverse primers for TCR Jbeta segments was used in the multiplex PCR. The CDR3 region of rearranged TCR beta genes was amplified from genomic DNA with a multiplex PCR assay. The amplified TCR beta libraries were sequenced on the Illumina HiSeq System as 87-base-pair reads. On the study's bioinformatics: In a later analysis, tens of millions of unique TCR beta chains were counted across the roughly 670 repertoires, and roughly 10 million of these chains were shared by at least two donors. Raw reads were error-corrected and collapsed into unique sequences with a nearest-neighbor algorithm that merged closely related sequences to remove PCR and sequencing errors. V, D and J gene segments were assigned by aligning CDR3 sequences to IMGT reference sequences. Each retained sequence needed at least a six-nucleotide match to both a V gene segment and a J gene segment. Rearrangements were called productive when the CDR3 lacked stop codons and stayed in frame with V and J; all others were non-productive. CDR3 was defined according to IMGT convention as the region running from the second conserved V-encoded cysteine to the conserved J-encoded phenylalanine. The earlier analysis of about 610 of the donors excluded sequences that lacked an unambiguous match to a single V gene segment. An earlier analysis of 587 of the donors classified V segments as functional when productive rearrangements were above 56.7% and as segregating when the standard deviation between donors was above 5%. A statistical classification framework was built for diagnosing cytomegalovirus status from the catalog of TCR beta chain sequences. In a later analysis, V and J genes were assigned by comparing TCR nucleotide sequences against IMGT/GENE-DB human TR gene sequences. A later analysis assigned CDR3 sequences and most-parsimonious VDJ recombination scenarios with the TCRdist pipeline. In a later analysis, each TCR beta chain was defined by its CDR3 amino acid sequence together with its V-gene family, and reads without a unique V-gene family were excluded. A later analysis removed several hundred highly shared, low-generation-probability nucleotide sequences to deal with suspected cross-contamination and a sequencing artifact. In a later analysis, a clonal expansion index for each public chain was calculated from normalized within-repertoire ranks of inferred template counts. A later analysis computed generation probabilities with a VDJ recombination model fitted to out-of-frame rearrangements, and checked the results against IGoR. A later analysis scored TCR-TCR, TCR-HLA and TCR-CMV co-occurrence with hypergeometric tests, applying a repertoire-size bias correction to TCR pairs. To estimate false discovery rates, a later analysis permuted the HLA or CMV assignments 20 times. In a later analysis, co-occurring TCRs were grouped with DBSCAN, and TCRdist sequence similarity was added when clustering was performed within HLA-allele-positive subsets. Co-occurrence clustering excluded repertoires with fewer than 30,000 or more than 120,000 public chains, plus five with anomalous nucleotide sharing. What TCRdb holds here is the immuneACCESS table cut down to in-frame rearrangements. Part of the clones is not present; checked against another copy, under half of the missing clones reflect an unresolved V gene, and the others are unexplained. V and J calls and clone size are as listed in that table; D and trimming were resolved from the DNA. Here the sample has 89,000 or so clones; approximately 72% occur a single time. About a tenth of the sample is in the top ten clones.

The CDR3 sequence holds 14 residues, the cysteine and phenylalanine included. Solely the CDR3 DNA is kept, with 42 bases framed from the first base. Reading the germline V gene gives CDR1 SGHTA and CDR2 FQGTGA. V is cut by 5 bases and J by 11 bases, and the space between the germline ends is 19 bases. Sequencing used PBMCs. This chain is built from TRBV7-3 and TRBJ2-1; TRBD2 is possibly the D segment (8 matching bases). This clonotype was sampled from a man aged 18 to 29 in good health and CMV-seropositive. CDR3 reads: CASSPPREGAQQFF. The sequence in DNA is TGTGCCAGCAGCCCCCCTCGGGAGGGGGCTCAGCAGTTCTTC.